The T cell receptor beta chain described here comes from a study of T cell responses to AZD1222 COVID-19 vaccine. The wider study: Investigators merged groups given second doses at roughly 4 or roughly 12 weeks.

Some clones are missing from TCRdb's copy, which holds only in-frame ones; the method was immunoSEQ multiplex PCR. This repertoire shows about 180,000 clones, approximately 86% found once; its top ten account for around 8%. The CDR3 runs 16 residues. Trimming removed 2 bases at V and 4 bases at J, with 15 bases between. From germline, CDR1 is SGHAT and CDR2 FQNNGV. For this clone: Its specificity is unknown.

Study-level points and caveats: Most donors were white British, females outnumbered males, and clonal diversity was possibly underestimated. Repertoires were collected only later (after the peak T cell response had occurred). Across spike, vaccine-associated CD4 TCRs were found, dominant at 160-218 and 743-854.

The gene calls are TRBV11-2 and TRBJ1-3; the D is unclear. The receptor comes from an adult in good health. The sequenced sample was peripheral blood, obtained on day 0 of AZD1222 vaccination. CDR3 in amino acids: CASSLKGPGGGNTIYF. Here the CDR3 DNA reads TGTGCCAGCAGCTTAAAGGGCCCTGGTGGGGGAAACACCATATATTTT. Using reference TRBV11-2 and TRBJ1-3 for the parts outside the CDR3, the full variable domain is EAGVAQSPRYKIIEKRQSVAFWCNPISGHATLYWYQQILGQGPKLLIQFQNNGVVDDSQLPKDRFSAERLKGVDSTLKIQPAKLEDSAVYLCASSLKGPGGGNTIYFGEGSWLTVV.